This T cell receptor beta chain was identified in a study of molecular identifiers for immune sequencing clone quantification (dated by TCRdb to the late 2010s). With regard to the full study: For a replicate experiment, RNA from roughly 18,000 or 92,000 naive CD8 T cells was divided into five aliquots, and four of the five aliquots were sequenced. This methods study benchmarked molecular-identifier clustering-based TCR repertoire sequencing (MIDCIRS) and TCR RNA copy counting, using CD8 T cells to do so. Study-level results and caveats: Naive libraries contained spiked-in Jurkat TCR RNA (approximately ten copies' worth), which is not part of the donor repertoire. The sizes of highly expanded clones could end up underestimated when identical TCR molecules share a barcode. Clones above 20 RNA copies held over 99% of molecules in CMV-specific effector cells but under 1% in naive cells. Modeling gave around 3 recovered TCR RNA copies per cell versus roughly 10 by digital PCR, implying 25% to 30% capture efficiency. Even against a background of 850,000 to 1,000,000 naive CD8 T cells, spiked-in Jurkat TCR RNA amounting to a single cell's worth was reported to be detectable. Without barcode sub-clustering, chimeric consensus sequences inflated TCR diversity; chimeras reached as high as 47%.

Libraries of naive CD8 T cells were built from around 18,000 to 910,000 sorted cells, with 10%, 30% or 50% of the purified RNA used. On a BD FACSAria II, naive CD8 T cells were FACS-sorted as CD8+CD4-CCR7+CD45RA+ and collected into RLT Plus buffer. Detection sensitivity was tested by spiking Jurkat RNA equal to some 11 TCR copies' worth into samples containing about 20,000-1,100,000 naive CD8 T cells. Enrichment of CD8 T cells was done with RosetteSep CD8+ T Cell Enrichment Cocktail plus Ficoll-Paque, and ACK red cell lysis came afterward. With respect to this clonotype: No antigen is known for it. No much larger clone exists at a distance of one base, and base qualities are not known.

Spanning cysteine to phenylalanine, the CDR3 consists of 15 amino acids. This entry keeps only the CDR3 DNA: 45 bases, framed from base 1. Trimming takes 7 bases from V and 0 bases from J, and the germline ends sit 15 bases apart. The germline V gene sets CDR1 to MDHEN and CDR2 to SYDVKM. Library construction relied on PCR. TCRdb records NextSeq 500 as the sequencer. Bulk TCR libraries were generated as previously described, with the TCR primers listed in Table S5 used. The Qiagen AllPrep DNA/RNA kit was used to purify total RNA. Before any analysis, reads coming from multiple sequencing runs of the same library were combined into one pool. The source study handled its data this way. Only reads with exact TCR constant sequence were kept, trimmed to 150 nt, and grouped by their 12-nt molecular barcodes. Within each barcode group, reads were sub-clustered at a 15% Levenshtein threshold, and quality-weighted consensus sequences were built per RNA molecule. Non-functional sequences were filtered out, along with any lower-count sequence sitting one edit away from another sequence. Barcode sub-clusters with fewer than 20% of the maximum read count were removed, based on fitting two negative binomial distributions. TCRdb reprocessing: public reads trimmed at Q25 with fastp, clones called with MiXCR, in-frame beta chains kept. CDR3 protein duplicates are merged, each entry listing the most common genes and DNA. These V and J calls are TCRdb output, not the study's own analysis. Counted in this sample were more than 450,000 distinct CDR3 sequences; less than 30% of them appeared once. Around 0.78% of the sample belongs to the ten largest clones.

The receptor's source is a human donor in good health. Some libraries in this study had Jurkat cell RNA spiked in. The chain is made from TRBV28 and TRBJ1-1, with TRBD1 as a weak D call on 6 bases. The sequenced sample consisted of naive CD8+ T cells from blood, with Jurkat cell RNA spiked in. This specimen's cell subset or site label, interpreted: FACS-sorted CD8+CD4-CCR7+CD45RA+ naive T cells. CDR3 protein: CASNKGGGLNTEAFF. The bases are TGTGCCAGCAATAAGGGGGGAGGTCTGAACACTGAAGCTTTCTTT. Beyond the CDR3, the reference TRBV28 and TRBJ1-1 genes provide the residues; the full variable domain reads: DVKVTQSSRYLVKRTGEKVFLECVQDMDHENMFWYRQDPGLGLRLIYFSYDVKMKEKGDIPEGYSVSREKKERFSLILESASTNQTSMYLCASNKGGGLNTEAFFGQGTRLTVV.